Presented here are 30 T cell receptor beta chains from one specimen sequenced in a study of blood T cell repertoires in COVID-19. The repertoire was sequenced with immunoSEQ multiplex PCR; TCRdb's copy has only in-frame clones and lacks some. This table has 100,000 to 120,000 clones, 85% to 90% appearing once. Sequenced sample: peripheral blood. Every receptor here comes from a woman aged 45 to 65 with acute or convalescent COVID-19.

The chain links TRBV3-1 (or the pseudogene TRBV3-2) to TRBJ1-6, with a weak D call TRBD1 (5 bases). The CDR3 extends over 15 amino acids. Trimming cost V 1 base and J 7 bases, with 11 bases left between them. Germline V gene lookup returns CDR1 LGHDT and CDR2 YNNKEL (reference sequence). CDR3 protein: CASSQAGQGNSPLHF. DNA of the CDR3: TGTGCCAGCAGCCAAGCGGGCCAGGGAAATTCACCCCTCCACTTT.

The V call is TRBV6-1, the J call TRBJ1-2, with D unclear. CDR3 length equals 14 residues. Germline CDR1 MNHNS, CDR2 SASEGT. The V and J ends lost 1 base and 5 bases respectively, with 11 bases between them. The CDR3 bases are TGTGCCAGCAGTGAAGGCGGCTCCATGTATGGCTACACCTTC. This codes for CASSEGGSMYGYTF.

The chain joins TRBV7-4 to TRBJ2-7; possibly TRBD1 for D (5 bases). The CDR3 consists of 18 residues. Trimming shortened V by 4 bases and J by 4 bases, and 26 bases separated the two germline ends. CDR1 SGHVT and CDR2 SQSDAQ come from the germline V gene. The CDR3 sequence is CASSCPRREGEDKYEQYF. Written as DNA, the CDR3 is TGTGCCAGCAGCTGCCCAAGGCGTGAAGGGGAAGACAAATACGAGCAGTACTTC.

The gene calls are TRBV4-1 and TRBJ2-7, with TRBD2 matching 7 bases. Trimming cost V 4 bases and J 7 bases; bases outside gene matches: 13. CDR1 is MGHRA and CDR2 is YSYEKL in the germline V gene. The CDR3 runs to 15 residues. As DNA, the CDR3 is TGCGCCAGCAGCCCGCCGGGACTAACGGGAGTAGAGCAGTACTTC. Amino acid sequence: CASSPPGLTGVEQYF.

The V and J genes are TRBV28 and TRBJ2-5, with TRBD1 identical over 8 bases. Looked up from germline, CDR1 is MDHEN and CDR2 is SYDVKM. Unmatched junction bases numbered 10, after V lost 5 bases and J lost 5 bases. This CDR3 is 15 amino acids long. The CDR3 loop reads CASSDWQGAGETQYF. In nucleotides, the CDR3 is TGTGCCAGCAGTGATTGGCAGGGGGCAGGGGAGACCCAGTACTTC.

J is TRBJ1-1 and V is TRBV12-3 or TRBV12-4; D gene unclear. This CDR3 has 11 residues. Trimming took off 3 bases at V and 9 bases at J, with 8 bases between the two ends. CDR3 sequence reads: CASSLAGKAFF. CDR3 nucleotide sequence: TGTGCCAGCAGTTTGGCGGGGAAAGCTTTCTTT.

The V and J genes are TRBV3-1 (or the pseudogene TRBV3-2) and TRBJ2-7; TRBD2 agrees at 13 bases. V shed 0 bases, J shed 6 bases, and the junction held 14 bases outside the gene matches. Germline V lookup: CDR1 LGHDT, CDR2 YNNKEL (reference sequence). The CDR3 runs to 19 residues. Here the CDR3 reads CASSQDPGTSGANGFEQYF. In DNA, the CDR3 is TGTGCCAGCAGCCAAGATCCCGGGACTAGCGGGGCGAACGGCTTCGAGCAGTACTTC.

This chain connects TRBV7-2 to TRBJ2-1, with 11 bases aligning to TRBD2. V lost 7 bases, J lost 6 bases, and 8 bases stayed unmatched. Germline CDR1 SGHTA, CDR2 FQGNSA. The CDR3 is 15 residues long. CDR3 protein: CASTIVTSGSNEQFF. CDR3 nucleotides: TGTGCCAGCACCATTGTCACTAGCGGGAGCAATGAGCAGTTCTTC.

This clone was recorded once. The chain is built from TRBV7-2 and TRBJ1-6, with D uncertain. Between the trimmed V and J ends, which lost 1 base and 6 bases, there was a span of 7 bases. The CDR3 runs to 14 residues. Germline CDR1 and CDR2: SGHTA and FQGNSA. The chain's CDR3 is CASSLESLNSPLHF. The CDR3 DNA reads TGTGCCAGCAGCTTAGAGAGCCTTAATTCACCCCTCCACTTT.

The chain recombines TRBV19 with TRBJ2-7, with 9 bases lining up with TRBD1. V shed 4 bases and J 4 bases; nucleotides not matched to a gene: 17. This CDR3 is built from 18 residues. CDR1 and CDR2 from the germline V gene are LNHDA and SQIVND (reference sequence). The DNA for the CDR3 is TGTGCCAGTAGTAAGGCGCACTCGACCGGGACAGGGTCGTACGAGCAGTACTTC. As protein: CASSKAHSTGTGSYEQYF. Combining the CDR3 with reference TRBV19 and TRBJ2-7 gives the whole variable domain DGGITQSPKYLFRKEGQNVTLSCEQNLNHDAMYWYRQDPGQGLRLIYYSQIVNDFQKGDIAEGYSVSREKKESFPLTVTSAQKNPTAFYLCASSKAHSTGTGSYEQYFGPGTRLTVT.

J is TRBJ2-3 and V is TRBV3-1 (or the pseudogene TRBV3-2); 12 positions agree with TRBD2. This CDR3 has 16 amino acids. V lost 4 bases, J lost 4 bases, and 6 bases stayed unmatched. Germline-derived CDR1 and CDR2 are LGHDT and YNNKEL (reference sequence). CDR3 sequence reads: CASSPSSGGASDTQYF. In DNA form, the CDR3 reads TGTGCCAGCAGCCCGTCTAGCGGGGGGGCCTCAGATACGCAGTATTTT.

The genes are TRBV28 and TRBJ1-2; weak D call: TRBD1 (5 bases). The CDR3 contains 13 residues. Germline V gives CDR1 MDHEN, CDR2 SYDVKM. V gave up 5 bases and J gave up 4 bases, with 11 bases separating them. The CDR3 DNA follows: TGTGCCAGCAGTCGGAAAGGGGTCTATGGCTACACCTTC. Its translation: CASSRKGVYGYTF.

V gene TRBV6-1 combines with J gene TRBJ1-4, with D possibly being TRBD1 (5 bases). CDR3 length: 15 amino acids. The germline V and J ends were trimmed by 1 base and 6 bases, with 12 bases remaining between them. Germline lookup yields CDR1 MNHNS and CDR2 SASEGT. This CDR3 is CASSEVGAVDEKLFF. The CDR3 coding sequence is TGTGCCAGCAGTGAAGTAGGGGCGGTGGATGAAAAACTGTTTTTT.

This clone was detected a few times. This chain uses TRBV5-1 with TRBJ2-7, with D unclear. This CDR3 has 15 residues. Trimming pared 2 bases from V and 3 bases from J, leaving 15 bases between. Germline CDR1 SGHRS, CDR2 YFSETQ. The CDR3 region is CASSLDLRQNYEQYF. In DNA, the CDR3 is TGCGCCAGCAGCTTAGATTTGCGGCAGAACTACGAGCAGTACTTC.

The chain carries TRBV5-1 and TRBJ2-3; D might be TRBD1 (5 bases). This CDR3 has 15 residues. The V gene lost 0 bases and the J gene lost 3 bases, with 11 bases spanning the gap. CDR1 SGHRS and CDR2 YFSETQ come from the germline V gene. CDR3 in amino acids: CASSLGQGGTDTQYF. The CDR3, as DNA: TGCGCCAGCAGCTTGGGGCAGGGTGGGACAGATACGCAGTATTTT. The variable domain in full, with the rest retrieved from reference TRBV5-1 and TRBJ2-3, is KAGVTQTPRYLIKTRGQQVTLSCSPISGHRSVSWYQQTPGQGLQFLFEYFSETQRNKGNFPGRFSGRQFSNSRSEMNVSTLELGDSALYLCASSLGQGGTDTQYFGPGTRLTVL.

V is TRBV5-1 and J is TRBJ2-7, with a possible D match to TRBD2 (5 bases). Germline V gene lookup returns CDR1 SGHRS and CDR2 YFSETQ. V lost 1 base, J lost 7 bases, and 9 bases lay in between. CDR3 size: 12 residues. The CDR3 bases are TGCGCCAGCAGCTTGTTTCCGGGAGAGCAGTACTTC. It translates to CASSLFPGEQYF.

This clone was picked up one time. This sequence joins TRBV28 and TRBJ2-2; 9 nucleotides agree with TRBD1. In germline, CDR1 is MDHEN, CDR2 SYDVKM. The CDR3 contains 17 residues. Germline trimming cut 8 bases from V and 4 bases from J; bases unmatched to any gene: 14. The chain's CDR3 is CASGTIQGARVTGELFF. The CDR3 DNA reads as TGTGCCAGCGGGACTATACAGGGGGCGCGGGTCACCGGGGAGCTGTTTTTT.

The CDR3 is CASSQDLGLAGVSGELFF. CDR3 DNA: TGTGCCAGCAGCCAAGACCTGGGACTAGCGGGAGTGAGCGGGGAGCTGTTTTTT. The rearrangement links TRBV14 to TRBJ2-2; 14 bases align to TRBD2. CDR1 SGHDN and CDR2 FVKESK come from the germline V gene. The CDR3 has 18 residues. Trimming at V came to 0 bases and at J to 7 bases, leaving 7 bases not matched to a gene.

This clone occurred once. The chain has TRBV6-5 and TRBJ1-2; D is uncertain. This CDR3 is built from 13 residues. V lost 5 bases to trimming and J lost 8 bases, with 15 bases between them. Germline lookup yields CDR1 MNHEY and CDR2 SVGAGI. The CDR3 loop is CASSKKGRRGYTF. CDR3 bases: TGTGCCAGCAGTAAAAAAGGGAGGAGAGGCTACACCTTC.

The J gene is TRBJ2-7, the V gene TRBV27; 9 bases are shared with TRBD1. The V gene end was trimmed by 4 bases and the J gene end by 3 bases; junction bases not matched to a gene: 13. This CDR3 region has 17 residues. CDR1 is MNHEY and CDR2 is SMNVEV in the germline V gene (reference sequence). CDR3 in DNA: TGTGCCAGCAGTTCCGGGACAGGGCGAGCTCCGTACTACGAGCAGTACTTC. Translation: CASSSGTGRAPYYEQYF.

The V call is TRBV25-1, the J call TRBJ1-2; the match to TRBD1 covers 12 bases. J lost 8 bases, V lost 3 bases, and 13 bases had no gene match. The CDR3 is 17 residues long. Germline V gene sequence: CDR1 MGHDK, CDR2 SYGVNS. CDR3 in amino acids: CASSERGQGAHRWGYTF. CDR3 in DNA: TGTGCCAGCAGTGAGAGGGGACAGGGGGCCCACCGATGGGGCTACACCTTC.

This chain uses TRBV27 with TRBJ2-1; D not certain. V shed 2 bases and J shed 6 bases, with 5 bases lying between them. CDR1 and CDR2 from the germline V gene are MNHEY and SMNVEV (reference sequence). The CDR3 is 12 residues long. The CDR3 sequence is CASSLVGNEQFF. Written as DNA, the CDR3 is TGTGCCAGCAGTTTAGTCGGCAATGAGCAGTTCTTC.

This chain uses TRBV5-6 with TRBJ1-5; TRBD1 might be the D (5 bases). The V end was cut by 2 bases, the J end by 12 bases, with 18 bases between. CDR3 length equals 14 residues. Germline V gene lookup returns CDR1 SGHDT and CDR2 YYEEEE. The DNA of the CDR3 is TGTGCCAGCAGCTTAGGGCTTCAGGGTCTCAGCCAGCATTTT. Translated, it gives CASSLGLQGLSQHF.

The chain combines TRBV11-2 with TRBJ2-3; TRBD1 matches 10 bases. The CDR3 has 18 amino acids. Germline V CDR1 and CDR2: SGHAT, FQNNGV. Trimming cost V 4 bases and J 4 bases; bases outside gene matches: 14. CDR3 amino acids: CASSSQNLPGQGPDTQYF. Here the CDR3 DNA reads TGTGCCAGCAGCTCGCAGAATCTTCCGGGACAGGGGCCAGATACGCAGTATTTT.

The J gene is TRBJ2-7, the V gene TRBV15; 12 bases fit TRBD2. The CDR3 is made up of 17 amino acids. The trim removed 1 base at V and 2 bases at J, leaving 6 bases unmatched. Germline V CDR1 and CDR2: LNHNV, YYDKDF (reference sequence). CDR3 loop: CATSRGTLAGGPYEQYF. The DNA of the CDR3 is TGTGCCACCAGCAGAGGTACACTAGCGGGGGGTCCCTACGAGCAGTACTTC. Full variable domain (missing parts from reference TRBV15 and TRBJ2-7): DAMVIQNPRYQVTQFGKPVTLSCSQTLNHNVMYWYQQKSSQAPKLLFHYYDKDFNNEADTPDNFQSRRPNTSFCFLDIRSPGLGDTAMYLCATSRGTLAGGPYEQYFGPGTRLTVT.

The V call is TRBV2, the J call TRBJ1-2; D is uncertain. Trimming took 6 bases from V and 4 from J, leaving 9 bases between them. The CDR3 loop spans 12 amino acids. Germline CDR1 and CDR2: SNHLY and FYNNEI. CDR3 amino acids: CASRYGGYGYTF. The CDR3 coding sequence is TGTGCCAGCAGGTACGGCGGCTATGGCTACACCTTC.

The V gene is TRBV7-3, the J gene TRBJ1-1; 7 nucleotides line up with TRBD1. Per germline, CDR1 SGHTA and CDR2 FQGTGA. The CDR3 covers 14 residues. The trim removed 2 bases at V and 5 bases at J, leaving 5 bases unmatched. The CDR3 region has the DNA TGTGCCAGCAGCTTAGGGGCAGGGGGTACTGAAGCTTTCTTT. Protein product: CASSLGAGGTEAFF.

The rearrangement links TRBV24-1 to TRBJ2-1; 9 bases align to TRBD1. CDR3 length: 17 amino acids. Germline assignment: CDR1 KGHDR and CDR2 SFDVKD. The V gene end was trimmed by 3 bases and the J gene end by 6 bases; junction bases not matched to a gene: 11. DNA for the CDR3: TGTGCCACCAGTGATGCCCCCGGGACAGGGATAGTCAATGAGCAGTTCTTC. Encoded protein: CATSDAPGTGIVNEQFF.

The chain joins TRBV9 to TRBJ1-3; D gene ambiguous. Per the germline V gene, CDR1 is SGDLS and CDR2 is YYNGEE. V shed 0 bases and J shed 2 bases, with 6 bases lying between them. This CDR3 spans 14 amino acids. CDR3 amino acids: CASSVEGAGNTIYF. CDR3 coding DNA: TGTGCCAGCAGCGTAGAGGGAGCTGGAAACACCATATATTTT.

The chain has TRBV10-3 and TRBJ1-3, with D maybe TRBD1 (6 bases). The CDR3 runs to 17 residues. Per germline, CDR1 ENHRY and CDR2 SYGVKD. The V and J ends lost 2 bases and 4 bases respectively, with 18 bases between them. In DNA form, the CDR3 reads TGTGCCATCAGTGAGAGAGGCGCAGGGGTTTCCGGAAACACCATATATTTT. This codes for CAISERGAGVSGNTIYF.